This entry features one T cell receptor beta chain sequence. The antigen is unknown. Some clones are missing from TCRdb's copy, which holds only in-frame ones; the method was immunoSEQ multiplex PCR. The top ten hold around 5.3% of the sample, which has about 28,000 clones, 84% seen once. These data come from a study of T cells in localized non-small cell lung cancer. Study conclusions and caveats: Sequencing covered just one tumor region, so heterogeneity cannot be ruled out.

This CDR3 is 15 amino acids long. From germline, CDR1 is MNHNS and CDR2 SASEGT. V lost 2 bases and J lost 6, with 13 bases in between. The chain carries TRBV6-1 and TRBJ2-2; D is ambiguous. The sample was peripheral blood mononuclear cells, taken before any cancer treatment. The receptor comes from a man aged 35-69 years with stage III lung adenocarcinoma. The CDR3, as DNA: TGTGCCAGCAGTGAAAGGGCGGTAGGGTCCGGGGAGCTGTTTTTT. This encodes CASSERAVGSGELFF.